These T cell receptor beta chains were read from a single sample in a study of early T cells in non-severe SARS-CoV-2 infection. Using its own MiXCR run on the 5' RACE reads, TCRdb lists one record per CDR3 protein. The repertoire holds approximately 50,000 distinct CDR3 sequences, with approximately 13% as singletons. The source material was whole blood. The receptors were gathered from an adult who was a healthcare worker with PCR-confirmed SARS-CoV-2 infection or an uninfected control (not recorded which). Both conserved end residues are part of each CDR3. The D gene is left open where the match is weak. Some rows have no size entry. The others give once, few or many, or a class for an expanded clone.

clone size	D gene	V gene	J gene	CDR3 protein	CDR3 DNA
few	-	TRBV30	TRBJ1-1	CAWTESLSTEAFF	TGTGCCTGGACAGAAAGTTTAAGCACTGAAGCTTTCTTT
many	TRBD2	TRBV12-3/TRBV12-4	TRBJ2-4	CASSLALGGGKNIQYF	TGTGCCAGCAGTTTGGCGCTGGGGGGGGGCAAAAACATTCAGTACTTC
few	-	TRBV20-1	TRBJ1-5	CSARESPVSNQPQHF	TGCAGTGCTAGAGAGTCACCCGTTAGCAATCAGCCCCAGCATTTT
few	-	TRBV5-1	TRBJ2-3	CASSFRVTDTQYF	TGCGCCAGCAGCTTCAGGGTCACAGATACGCAGTATTTT
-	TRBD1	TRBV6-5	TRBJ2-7	CASSYSGQGAYEQYF	TGTGCCAGCAGTTACTCAGGACAGGGGGCCTACGAGCAGTACTTC
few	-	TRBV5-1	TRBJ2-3	CASSLPRSTVDTQYF	TGCGCCAGCAGCCTCCCCCGGTCCACAGTAGATACGCAGTATTTT
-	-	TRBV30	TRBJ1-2	CAGNGGGNYGYTF	TGTGCCGGCAACGGCGGTGGGAACTATGGCTACACCTTC
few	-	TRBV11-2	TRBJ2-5	CASSSLRGAETQYF	TGTGCCAGCAGCTCCCTCCGGGGGGCAGAGACCCAGTACTTC
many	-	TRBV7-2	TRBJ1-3	CASSLAAGGNTIYF	TGTGCCAGCAGCTTAGCTGCAGGGGGAAACACCATATATTTT
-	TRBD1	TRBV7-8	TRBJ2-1	CASSLGQGELNEQFF	TGTGCCAGCAGCTTAGGACAGGGGGAACTCAATGAGCAGTTCTTC
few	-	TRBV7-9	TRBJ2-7	CASSLVVFPARSYEQYF	TGTGCCAGCAGCTTAGTAGTTTTTCCGGCCCGCTCCTACGAGCAGTACTTC
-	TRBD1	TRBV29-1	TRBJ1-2	CSARAYPGQGGPQDYGYTF	TGCAGCGCCCGTGCCTACCCGGGACAGGGAGGCCCTCAAGACTATGGCTACACCTTC
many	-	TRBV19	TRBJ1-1	CASLARDYTEAFF	TGTGCCAGCCTCGCCAGGGATTACACTGAAGCTTTCTTT
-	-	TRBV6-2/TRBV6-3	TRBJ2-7	CASSYEVLGEQYF	TGTGCCAGCAGTTACGAGGTCCTGGGGGAGCAGTACTTC
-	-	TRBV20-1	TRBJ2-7	CSAQGTLGLYEQYF	TGCAGTGCCCAGGGGACCCTGGGACTCTACGAGCAGTACTTC
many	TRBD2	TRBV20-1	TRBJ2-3	CSAGKTSGSAYF	TGCAGTGCCGGGAAAACTAGCGGGTCAGCGTATTTT
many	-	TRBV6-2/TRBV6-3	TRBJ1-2	CASSYGQGPDGYTF	TGTGCCAGCAGTTACGGGCAGGGGCCGGATGGCTACACCTTC
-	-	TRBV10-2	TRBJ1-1	CASRRGVLTEAFF	TGCGCCAGCCGAAGGGGGGTGCTCACTGAAGCTTTCTTT
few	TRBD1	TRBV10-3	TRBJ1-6	CAIRRGQGDNSPLHF	TGTGCCATCAGGAGGGGACAGGGGGATAATTCACCCCTCCACTTT
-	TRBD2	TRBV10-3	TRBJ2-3	CASREDRLLFADTQYF	TGTGCCTCTCGGGAGGATCGGCTGTTATTTGCAGATACGCAGTATTTT
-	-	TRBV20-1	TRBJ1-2	CSARLGGVYGYTF	TGCAGTGCTAGACTGGGCGGAGTCTATGGCTACACCTTC
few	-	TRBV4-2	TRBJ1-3	CASSQSVFPGNTIYF	TGTGCCAGCAGCCAATCGGTTTTTCCTGGAAACACCATATATTTT
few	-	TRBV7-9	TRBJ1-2	CASSLATDSYGYTF	TGTGCCAGCAGCTTAGCAACGGACAGCTATGGCTACACCTTC
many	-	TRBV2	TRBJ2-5	CASSRKETQYF	TGTGCCAGCAGTAGAAAAGAGACCCAGTACTTC
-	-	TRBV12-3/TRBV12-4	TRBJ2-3	CASSPNGVSTDTQYF	TGTGCCAGCAGCCCCAACGGCGTGAGCACAGATACGCAGTATTTT
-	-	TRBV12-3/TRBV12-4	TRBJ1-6	CASSLLQGGSPLHF	TGTGCCAGCAGTTTACTACAGGGTGGTTCACCCCTCCACTTT
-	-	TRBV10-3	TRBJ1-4	CAISQTADNEKLFF	TGTGCCATCAGCCAGACAGCCGATAATGAAAAACTGTTTTTT
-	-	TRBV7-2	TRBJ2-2	CASSPRQIGNTGELFF	TGTGCCAGCAGCCCACGACAGATTGGGAACACCGGGGAGCTGTTTTTT
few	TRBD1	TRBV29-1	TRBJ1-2	CSATGAYGYTF	TGCAGCGCGACAGGGGCGTATGGCTACACCTTC
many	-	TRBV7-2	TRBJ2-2	CASTPGSGELFF	TGTGCCAGCACCCCCGGCTCCGGGGAGCTGTTTTTT
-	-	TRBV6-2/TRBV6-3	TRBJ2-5	CASAAMMRKEETQYF	TGTGCCAGCGCCGCCATGATGAGAAAGGAGGAGACCCAGTACTTC
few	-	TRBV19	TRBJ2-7	CASSIDRTGSSYEQYF	TGTGCCAGTAGTATAGATCGTACAGGGTCGTCTTACGAGCAGTACTTC
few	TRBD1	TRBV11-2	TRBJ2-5	CASSLSTGVRETQYF	TGTGCCAGCAGCCTAAGTACAGGGGTCAGAGAGACCCAGTACTTC
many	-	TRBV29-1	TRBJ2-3	CSVEQGTDTQYF	TGCAGCGTTGAACAGGGGACAGATACGCAGTATTTT
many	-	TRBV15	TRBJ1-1	CATSPQKKSNSEAFF	TGTGCCACCAGCCCACAGAAGAAGAGTAACTCTGAAGCTTTCTTT
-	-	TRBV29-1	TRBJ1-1	CSCGVTEAFF	TGCAGCTGTGGAGTCACTGAAGCTTTCTTT
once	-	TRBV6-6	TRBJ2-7	CASSYFSRASPTYEQYF	TGTGCCAGCAGTTACTTCTCGAGGGCCTCCCCAACCTACGAGCAGTACTTC